Each of the 30 T cell receptor beta chains below was sequenced from the same sample in a study of blood T cell repertoires in COVID-19. Profiled with immunoSEQ multiplex PCR; TCRdb holds only in-frame clones, not every one. The table records around 270,000 clones, about 85% of them present only once. Sequenced input: peripheral blood. All receptors derive from a man aged 60-69 years who had recovered from COVID-19.

The chain joins TRBV7-9 to TRBJ2-1, with 7 bases identical to TRBD2. CDR1 is SEHNR, CDR2 FQNEAQ, per germline (reference sequence). The CDR3 sequence is 16 residues long. Germline trimming cut 5 bases from V and 0 bases from J; bases unmatched to any gene: 7. The DNA for the CDR3 is TGTGCCAGCAGCATTCCCGGGGGGAACTCCTACAATGAGCAGTTCTTC. Encoded protein: CASSIPGGNSYNEQFF.

The V call is TRBV12-2, the J call TRBJ1-6; TRBD1 was called by the table and not checked on the DNA. TRBV12-2 is assigned pseudogene status. The CDR3 is 16 amino acids. CDR3 amino acids: CASRPDMDRGFSPLHF. CDR3 nucleotides: TGTGCAAGTCGCCCGGACATGGACAGGGGGTTTTCACCCCTCCACTTT.

This chain connects TRBV5-1 to TRBJ2-7, with D perhaps TRBD2 (5 bases). Between the trimmed V and J ends, which lost 0 bases and 2 bases, there was a span of 9 bases. Germline V gene lookup returns CDR1 SGHRS and CDR2 YFSETQ. The CDR3 runs 14 residues. In nucleotides, the CDR3 is TGCGCCAGCAGCTTGGCGGGGATAGCCTACGAGCAGTACTTC. The encoded protein is CASSLAGIAYEQYF.

V usage is TRBV5-1 and J usage is TRBJ2-7; tentatively, D is TRBD2 (5 bases). CDR1 and CDR2 (germline): SGHRS, YFSETQ. The CDR3 totals 14 residues. With 4 bases removed from V and 0 bases from J, the gap between germline ends came to 11 bases. This chain's CDR3 is CASSLLGISYEQYF. As DNA, the CDR3 is TGCGCCAGCAGCCTCCTCGGGATCTCCTACGAGCAGTACTTC.

The rearrangement uses TRBV24-1 and TRBJ2-1, with TRBD1 matching 12 bases. This CDR3 contains 17 residues. Trimming at V came to 4 bases and at J to 4 bases, leaving 7 bases not matched to a gene. The germline V gene encodes CDR1 KGHDR and CDR2 SFDVKD. The CDR3 spells CATSDTGTGGLYNEQFF. The CDR3 bases are TGTGCCACCAGTGACACCGGGACAGGGGGCCTTTACAATGAGCAGTTCTTC.

CDR3 DNA sequence: TGCGCCAGCAGCTCCTGGGCCGTCACCGGGGAGCTGTTTTTT. Encoded protein: CASSSWAVTGELFF. The gene calls are TRBV5-1 and TRBJ2-2; D is uncertain. The CDR3 length is 14 residues. Looked up from germline, CDR1 is SGHRS and CDR2 is YFSETQ. The V gene lost 3 bases and the J gene lost 4 bases, with 10 bases spanning the gap.

This chain links TRBV29-1 with TRBJ2-2; 7 bases align to TRBD1. From germline, CDR1 is SQVTM and CDR2 ANQGSEA. The CDR3 extends over 13 amino acids. J gave up 0 bases and V 7 bases, and 2 bases lay outside the gene matches. CDR3 nucleotide sequence: TGCAGCGCGGGGACAGCGAACACCGGGGAGCTGTTTTTT. It specifies CSAGTANTGELFF.

The V gene is TRBV27, the J gene TRBJ1-6; D uncertain. Germline CDR1 reads MNHEY; CDR2 reads SMNVEV (reference sequence). The CDR3 has 20 residues. V was pared by 1 base and J by 0 bases, with 19 bases between. CDR3 residues: CASSLYGPGTRGSYNSPLHF. In nucleotides, the CDR3 is TGTGCCAGCAGTTTATACGGCCCCGGCACTAGAGGCTCCTATAATTCACCCCTCCACTTT.

In this sample, this clone turned up once. The V gene is TRBV4-2, the J gene TRBJ2-1, with D perhaps TRBD1 (5 bases). CDR1 is LGHNA and CDR2 is YNFKEQ in the germline V gene. Trimming removed 0 bases from V and 5 bases from J, with 14 bases in between. The CDR3 is 16 amino acids. CDR3 amino acids: CASSQDLSTGNNEQFF. CDR3 DNA: TGTGCCAGCAGCCAAGATCTTTCCACAGGTAACAATGAGCAGTTCTTC.

Here the CDR3 reads CASSLTPTASSSYEQYF. The CDR3 DNA sequence: TGCGCCAGCAGCTTAACACCGACAGCCTCTAGCTCCTACGAGCAGTACTTC. J is TRBJ2-7 and V is TRBV5-1, with TRBD1 as a possible D gene (5 bases). V was cut by 2 bases and J by 0 bases, with 18 bases left in between. The CDR3 has 17 residues. In germline, CDR1 is SGHRS, CDR2 YFSETQ.

This rearrangement joins TRBV5-1 to TRBJ1-1; TRBD1 matches at 7 bases. CDR3 length: 15 residues. Germline-derived CDR1 and CDR2 are SGHRS and YFSETQ. Trimming removed 0 bases from V and 1 base from J; junction bases left unmatched: 3. The CDR3 region is CASSLEPGGNTEAFF. CDR3 sequence (DNA): TGCGCCAGCAGCTTGGAACCAGGGGGGAACACTGAAGCTTTCTTT.

The chain has TRBV6-5 and TRBJ2-7, with a tentative D call TRBD2 (5 bases). The CDR3 is made up of 14 amino acids. The germline CDR1 and CDR2 sequences are MNHEY and SVGAGI. Deletions cut 2 bases from V and 3 bases from J, with 11 bases between. The CDR3 is CASSYSSRGYEQYF. The CDR3 DNA follows: TGTGCCAGCAGTTACAGTAGCCGGGGCTACGAGCAGTACTTC.

V and J are TRBV30 and TRBJ1-5, with 7 nucleotides matching TRBD1. V was pared by 1 base and J by 1 base, with 1 base of the junction left unmatched. Germline-derived CDR1 and CDR2 are GTSNPN and SVGIG (reference sequence). CDR3 size: 14 residues. DNA for the CDR3: TGTGCCTGGAGTGGGGACAGAAGCAATCAGCCCCAGCATTTT. Translated, it gives CAWSGDRSNQPQHF.

V usage is TRBV2 and J usage is TRBJ1-2; 7 bases line up with TRBD1. Germline CDR1 reads SNHLY; CDR2 reads FYNNEI. The ends lost 6 bases at V and 8 bases at J; junction bases unmatched: 9. CDR3 size: 13 residues. The CDR3 loop is CASSSQGLGGYTF. DNA for the CDR3: TGTGCCAGCAGCTCACAGGGGCTGGGAGGCTACACCTTC.

The rearrangement joins TRBV5-1 to TRBJ2-7, with D possibly being TRBD2 (7 bases). Germline lookup yields CDR1 SGHRS and CDR2 YFSETQ. Trimming took 7 bases from V and 6 from J, leaving 20 bases between them. The CDR3 totals 14 residues. CDR3 amino acids: CASALWGGPAEQYF. DNA of the CDR3: TGCGCCAGCGCACTATGGGGGGGCCCTGCCGAGCAGTACTTC.

The J gene is TRBJ2-1, the V gene TRBV6-5, with D possibly being TRBD1 (6 bases). The CDR3 sequence is 15 residues long. The germline CDR1 and CDR2 sequences are MNHEY and SVGAGI. V lost 6 bases, J lost 0 bases, and 12 bases lay in between. The CDR3 here is CASRMGQISYNEQFF. The CDR3 region has the DNA TGTGCCAGCAGGATGGGACAAATCTCCTACAATGAGCAGTTCTTC.

The chain combines TRBV7-2 with TRBJ1-3; possibly TRBD1 for D (5 bases). CDR1 and CDR2 from the germline V gene are SGHTA and FQGNSA. CDR3 size: 15 residues. Trimming removed 3 bases at V and 4 bases at J, with 13 bases between. CDR3 nucleotides: TGTGCCAGCAGCTTGTCCCAGGGATTGGGAAACACCATATATTTT. The encoded protein is CASSLSQGLGNTIYF.

The chain is built from TRBV4-2 and TRBJ2-7; 12 nucleotides align to TRBD2. The V gene's germline CDR1 is LGHNA and CDR2 YNFKEQ. V trimming: 5 bases; J trimming: 0 bases; junction bases outside the gene matches: 14. CDR3 size: 19 residues. This CDR3 is CASSSRSGLAGSSSYEQYF. The CDR3 nucleotides are TGTGCCAGCAGCTCCCGTTCTGGACTAGCGGGGAGTAGCTCCTACGAGCAGTACTTC.

The chain combines TRBV3-1 (or the pseudogene TRBV3-2) with TRBJ2-1; 16 bases map to TRBD2. The CDR3 is made up of 16 amino acids. CDR1 and CDR2 from the germline V gene are LGHDT and YNNKEL (reference sequence). V shed 4 bases, J shed 7 bases, and the junction held 4 bases outside the gene matches. The CDR3 loop reads CASSPGTSGGENEQFF. CDR3 DNA sequence: TGTGCCAGCAGCCCCGGGACTAGCGGGGGGGAGAATGAGCAGTTCTTC.

The chain combines TRBV27 with TRBJ2-7; TRBD2 is a possible D gene (5 bases). Trimming shortened V by 2 bases and J by 4 bases, and 18 bases separated the two germline ends. In germline, CDR1 is MNHEY, CDR2 SMNVEV (reference sequence). This CDR3 is 16 amino acids long. In DNA form, the CDR3 reads TGTGCCAGCAGTTTACGGGGTCTGGGAGTGGCTTACGAGCAGTACTTC. Its protein product is CASSLRGLGVAYEQYF.

The chain uses TRBV6-6 and TRBJ1-1; D gene unclear. V was shortened by 2 bases and J by 1 base, with 5 bases between the two germline ends. This CDR3 comprises 13 residues. In germline, CDR1 is MNHNY, CDR2 SVGAGI (reference sequence). This chain's CDR3 is CASSYTENTEAFF. Here the CDR3 DNA reads TGTGCCAGCAGTTACACAGAGAACACTGAAGCTTTCTTT.

The V and J genes are TRBV6-1 and TRBJ1-1; 7 nucleotides line up with TRBD1. The CDR3 runs to 15 residues. Germline V gives CDR1 MNHNS, CDR2 SASEGT. V dropped 3 bases and J dropped 10; count of bases not matched to a gene: 14. The DNA for the CDR3 is TGTGCCAGCAGTGATAGACAGGGAACCCCAGGCGGAGCTTTCTTT. Translation gives CASSDRQGTPGGAFF.

In its sample, this clone was seen a few times. This rearrangement joins TRBV19 to TRBJ1-1, with 8 bases that match TRBD1. Germline CDR1 is LNHDA and CDR2 is SQIVND (reference sequence). Trimming cost V 3 bases and J 5 bases; bases outside gene matches: 8. The CDR3 is 15 residues long. The CDR3 DNA reads as TGTGCCAGTAGTATTCGGACAGGGAAGGAAACTGAAGCTTTCTTT. Translating it yields CASSIRTGKETEAFF.

The gene calls are TRBV11-2 and TRBJ2-5, with D perhaps matching TRBD2 (5 bases). Trimming stripped 5 bases from V and 4 bases from J, with 17 bases between. Germline V lookup: CDR1 SGHAT, CDR2 FQNNGV. The CDR3 totals 15 residues. CDR3 coding DNA: TGTGCCAGCAGCCCCGGGCCGACTACCACAGAGACCCAGTACTTC. The encoded protein is CASSPGPTTTETQYF.

CDR3 residues: CAISESQDTQYF. The CDR3 nucleotides are TGTGCCATCAGTGAGTCACAAGATACGCAGTATTTT. This chain uses TRBV10-3 with TRBJ2-3; no definite D call. The CDR3 sequence is 12 residues long. Germline values: CDR1 ENHRY, CDR2 SYGVKD. V was clipped by 0 bases and J by 5 bases, with 3 bases between them.

This sequence joins TRBV18 and TRBJ2-7, with TRBD1 identical over 7 bases. Trimming at V came to 5 bases and at J to 3 bases, leaving 4 bases not matched to a gene. Per the germline V gene, CDR1 is KGHSH and CDR2 is LQKENI. The CDR3 extends over 13 amino acids. The CDR3 loop reads CASSKTGDYEQYF. CDR3 DNA sequence: TGTGCCAGCTCAAAAACAGGGGACTACGAGCAGTACTTC.

The rearrangement links TRBV5-1 to TRBJ2-1, with 9 bases matching TRBD2. CDR1 and CDR2 from the germline V gene are SGHRS and YFSETQ. The CDR3 is made up of 16 amino acids. V lost 2 bases, J lost 9 bases, and 12 bases stayed unmatched. The DNA for the CDR3 is TGCGCCAGCAGCTTTTCTCCTGCGGGGGGGCCGAGTGAGCAGTTCTTC. Translating gives CASSFSPAGGPSEQFF. The complete variable domain, with remaining parts taken from reference TRBV5-1 and TRBJ2-1, reads KAGVTQTPRYLIKTRGQQVTLSCSPISGHRSVSWYQQTPGQGLQFLFEYFSETQRNKGNFPGRFSGRQFSNSRSEMNVSTLELGDSALYLCASSFSPAGGPSEQFFGPGTRLTVL.

V usage is TRBV7-9 and J usage is TRBJ2-1; D perhaps matches TRBD2 (5 bases). Germline CDR1 is SEHNR and CDR2 is FQNEAQ (reference sequence). Trimming shortened V by 5 bases and J by 0 bases, and 14 bases separated the two germline ends. The CDR3 is 16 residues long. The CDR3 region has the DNA TGTGCCAGCAGCCCCACCGCCGGACTCTCCTACAATGAGCAGTTCTTC. Its translation is CASSPTAGLSYNEQFF.

This chain uses TRBV5-4 with TRBJ2-7; tentative D call: TRBD1 (5 bases). The CDR3 runs 15 residues. Germline CDR1 reads SGHNT; CDR2 reads YYREEE (reference sequence). Trimming stripped 0 bases from V and 2 bases from J, with 12 bases between. The CDR3 sequence is CASSLDQGTAYEQYF. In DNA, the CDR3 is TGTGCCAGCAGCTTGGATCAGGGCACGGCCTACGAGCAGTACTTC.

The chain links TRBV28 to TRBJ1-1, with D unclear. CDR1 and CDR2 (germline): MDHEN, SYDVKM. The CDR3 is made up of 16 amino acids. The V gene lost 5 bases and the J gene lost 1 base, with 17 bases spanning the gap. The CDR3 sequence: CASSPPSRVANTEAFF. The DNA of the CDR3 is TGTGCCAGCAGTCCGCCATCGAGGGTAGCGAACACTGAAGCTTTCTTT.